This TCR beta chain was profiled in a study of Ad26.COV2.S vaccination and SARS-CoV-2 variants. Sample treatment: around 19 received Ad26.COV2.S at low or high dose, single or two shots; roughly five received placebo; per-sample allocation not given. On day 63 after the first injection, vaccine and placebo recipients gave samples. CDR3 length: 14 amino acids. The germline V and J ends were trimmed by 7 bases and 3 bases, with 14 bases remaining between them. The germline gives CDR1 SGHNT, CDR2 YYREEE (reference sequence). Using immunoSEQ multiplex PCR, the repertoire was profiled, and TCRdb retains in-frame clones only, with some absent. The sample has 410,000 or so clones, roughly 90% seen once.

The receptor was isolated from a person between 18 and 60 years old who received the Ad26.COV2.S COVID-19 vaccine or a placebo. J is TRBJ2-1 and V is TRBV5-4; no clear D gene. The material was peripheral blood, obtained in a trial of Ad26.COV2.S vaccine versus placebo. The CDR3 DNA follows: TGTGCCAGCGGCCCCCTTGCGGTCTACAATGAGCAGTTCTTC. Encoded protein: CASGPLAVYNEQFF.